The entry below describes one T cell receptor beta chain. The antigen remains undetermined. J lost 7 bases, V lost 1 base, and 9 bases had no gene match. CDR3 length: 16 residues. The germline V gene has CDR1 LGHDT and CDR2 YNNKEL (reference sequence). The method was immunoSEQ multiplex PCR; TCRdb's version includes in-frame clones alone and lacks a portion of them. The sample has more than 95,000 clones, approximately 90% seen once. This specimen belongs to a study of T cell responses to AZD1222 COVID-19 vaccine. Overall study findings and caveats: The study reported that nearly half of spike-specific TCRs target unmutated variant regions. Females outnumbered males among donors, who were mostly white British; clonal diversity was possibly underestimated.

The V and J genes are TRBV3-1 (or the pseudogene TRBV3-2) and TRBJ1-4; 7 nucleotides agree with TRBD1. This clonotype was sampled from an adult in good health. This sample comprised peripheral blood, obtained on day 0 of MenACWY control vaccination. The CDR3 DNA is TGTGCCAGCAGCCAAGGACAGGGAATACGCGGTGAAAAACTGTTTTTT. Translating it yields CASSQGQGIRGEKLFF.